This T cell receptor beta chain emerged from a study of T-cell reconstitution after alpha-beta-depleted transplantation in children. Unique molecular identifiers were incorporated during preparation of the TCRbeta library. Via MiXCR, TCRdb re-called the PCR reads, giving one row per CDR3 protein. The repertoire holds roughly 340,000 distinct CDR3 sequences, with 15% to 20% as singletons. This clonotype was seen a handful of times. The length of the CDR3 is 14 residues. J lost 10 bases, V lost 5 bases, and 9 bases had no gene match. The germline V gene has CDR1 KGHDR and CDR2 SFDVKD. The receptor was derived from a male patient aged 2-15 years who had a stem cell transplant for acute lymphoblastic leukemia, so the T cells may come from the graft donor. The sequenced sample was PBMCs, mostly from graft donor cells, obtained 360 days after TCRalphabeta/CD19-depleted stem cell transplant. J is TRBJ2-1 and V is TRBV24-1, with 8 bases identical to TRBD2. This chain's CDR3 is CATSGAGGKEEQFF. In DNA, the CDR3 is TGTGCCACCAGTGGGGCGGGAGGAAAGGAGGAGCAGTTCTTC.